These 12 T cell receptor beta chains share one sample of origin, sequenced in a study of T cell responses to AZD1222 COVID-19 vaccine. The protocol was immunoSEQ multiplex PCR, while the TCRdb copy is restricted to in-frame clones and leaves out a portion. Among 250,000 to 300,000 clones, roughly 93% were seen once, and the ten largest hold roughly 0.5%. The starting material was peripheral blood, obtained 28 days after the second AZD1222 dose. These receptors all stem from an adult who received the AZD1222 COVID-19 vaccine.

The V gene is TRBV27, the J gene TRBJ2-1; D may be TRBD2 (6 bases). CDR1 and CDR2 from the germline V gene are MNHEY and SMNVEV (reference sequence). CDR3 length equals 13 residues. Trimming took 0 bases from V and 9 from J, leaving 9 bases between them. The CDR3 DNA sequence: TGTGCCAGCAGTTTATCCCGGAGGGGTGAGCAGTTCTTC. It encodes CASSLSRRGEQFF.

The V and J genes are TRBV13 and TRBJ1-6, with 8 nucleotides matching TRBD1. Unmatched junction bases numbered 4, after V lost 1 base and J lost 8 bases. The CDR3 covers 15 residues. CDR1 and CDR2 (germline): PRHDT, FYEKMQ (reference sequence). CDR3 sequence (DNA): TGTGCCAGCAGCTTAGCCAGGGGGCTGGATTCACCCCTCCACTTT. It is translated as CASSLARGLDSPLHF. Looking up the rest from reference TRBV13 and TRBJ1-6 gives the full variable domain: AAGVIQSPRHLIKEKRETATLKCYPIPRHDTVYWYQQGPGQDPQFLISFYEKMQSDKGSIPDRFSAQQFSDYHSELNMSSLELGDSALYFCASSLARGLDSPLHFGNGTRLTVT.

The rearrangement joins TRBV4-1 to TRBJ2-7; 10 nucleotides match TRBD1. Per the germline V gene, CDR1 is MGHRA and CDR2 is YSYEKL. This CDR3 has 16 residues. With V trimmed by 3 bases and J by 3 bases, 8 bases remained unmatched. The chain's CDR3 is CASSHLHRDRGYEQYF. In DNA form, the CDR3 reads TGCGCCAGCAGCCATTTACATCGGGACAGGGGCTACGAGCAGTACTTC.

This CDR3 reads CASSLVAGSQGNYGYTF. The CDR3 DNA sequence: TGTGCCAGCAGCTTGGTGGCAGGCTCCCAGGGCAACTATGGCTACACCTTC. The chain recombines TRBV5-4 with TRBJ1-2; D perhaps matches TRBD1 (5 bases). Germline values: CDR1 SGHNT, CDR2 YYREEE (reference sequence). This CDR3 has 17 residues. V lost 0 bases and J lost 2, with 17 bases in between.

The chain links TRBV7-9 to TRBJ1-2; perhaps TRBD1 as D (6 bases). V gave up 0 bases and J gave up 8 bases, with 16 bases separating them. The germline V gene encodes CDR1 SEHNR and CDR2 FQNEAQ (reference sequence). This CDR3 has 15 residues. The CDR3 is CASSLAGGGLLGYTF. Here the CDR3 DNA reads TGTGCCAGCAGCTTAGCGGGGGGGGGCCTTCTGGGCTACACCTTC. Full variable domain (outside the CDR3, taken from reference TRBV7-9 and TRBJ1-2): DTGVSQNPRHKITKRGQNVTFRCDPISEHNRLYWYRQTLGQGPEFLTYFQNEAQLEKSRLLSDRFSAERPKGSFSTLEIQRTEQGDSAMYLCASSLAGGGLLGYTFGSGTRLTVV.

The chain employs TRBV19 and TRBJ1-1, with D possibly being TRBD1 (6 bases). Germline-derived CDR1 and CDR2 are LNHDA and SQIVND (reference sequence). The CDR3 is 14 amino acids. The V end was cut by 4 bases, the J end by 3 bases, with 12 bases between. The chain's CDR3 is CASSRLQGHTEAFF. The DNA of the CDR3 is TGTGCCAGTAGTAGGCTGCAGGGGCACACTGAAGCTTTCTTT.

V is TRBV30 and J is TRBJ1-1, with 7 bases that match TRBD1. V lost 7 bases, J lost 4 bases, and 6 bases stayed unmatched. Germline CDR1 is GTSNPN and CDR2 is SVGIG (reference sequence). This CDR3 region has 12 residues. The CDR3 DNA is TGTGCCTCGGATTGGGACAGCACTGAAGCTTTCTTT. Its translation: CASDWDSTEAFF.

The chain has TRBV5-6 and TRBJ1-2, with D hard to call. Germline V lookup: CDR1 SGHDT, CDR2 YYEEEE. Between the trimmed V and J ends, which lost 4 bases and 8 bases, there was a span of 15 bases. This CDR3 comprises 13 residues. CDR3 in amino acids: CASSKPTPLGYTF. In nucleotides, the CDR3 is TGTGCCAGCAGCAAGCCGACACCCCTGGGCTACACCTTC. Filled out from reference TRBV5-6 and TRBJ1-2, the complete variable domain reads DAGVTQSPTHLIKTRGQQVTLRCSPKSGHDTVSWYQQALGQGPQFIFQYYEEEERQRGNFPDRFSGHQFPNYSSELNVNALLLGDSALYLCASSKPTPLGYTFGSGTRLTVV.

Here the CDR3 reads CASTQRGARVETQYF. Written as DNA, the CDR3 is TGTGCCAGCACCCAAAGGGGAGCCCGTGTAGAGACCCAGTACTTC. This chain joins TRBV6-5 and TRBJ2-5, with D perhaps given as TRBD1 or TRBD2 (5 bases each). Germline CDR1 and CDR2: MNHEY and SVGAGI. Deletions cut 7 bases from V and 4 bases from J, with 19 bases between. The length of the CDR3 is 15 residues.

This clone was detected only once. The chain links TRBV5-1 to TRBJ2-5, with 10 bases that match TRBD2. J was trimmed by 4 bases and V by 4 bases; bases with no gene match: 7. This CDR3 contains 15 residues. Germline V gives CDR1 SGHRS, CDR2 YFSETQ. The CDR3 here is CASSLSGRGRETQYF. In DNA, the CDR3 is TGCGCCAGCAGCCTAAGCGGGAGGGGTCGAGAGACCCAGTACTTC.

The rearrangement links TRBV6-5 to TRBJ2-1, with unresolved D. The CDR3 has 12 residues. Germline V lookup: CDR1 MNHEY, CDR2 SVGAGI. V shed 6 bases and J shed 7 bases, with 10 bases lying between them. The CDR3 spells CASSNLENEQFF. CDR3 nucleotides: TGTGCCAGCAGCAACCTGGAAAATGAGCAGTTCTTC.

The chain has TRBV5-5 and TRBJ1-1; D call uncertain. Germline lookup yields CDR1 SGHKS and CDR2 YYEKEE (reference sequence). Between the trimmed V and J ends, which lost 0 bases and 1 base, there was a span of 4 bases. The length of the CDR3 is 13 residues. The CDR3 is CASSLVPNTEAFF. Here the CDR3 DNA reads TGTGCCAGCAGCTTGGTCCCGAACACTGAAGCTTTCTTT.